This TCR beta chain was documented in a study of post-analysis software for immune sequencing data. Study details: Secondary progressive, relapsing-remitting and progressive-relapsing multiple sclerosis were among the included disease courses. Study outcomes and limitations: Patients with multiple sclerosis recorded significantly lower normalized Chao1 diversity than controls, the study found. Five or six TRBV segments were more frequent in patients than controls; TRBV5-6, TRBV5-1 and TRBV20-1 belonged to this group.

This clonotype was seen more than once but under ten times. What it binds is unknown. The CDR3 contains 16 residues. CDR1 is SGHDT and CDR2 is YYEEEE in the germline V gene. The ends were cut back, 1 base at V and 4 bases at J, with 16 bases in the middle. Unique molecular identifiers tagged the TCR beta cDNA libraries. The T cell input of roughly 0.95 to 11 million gave around 540,000 cDNA molecules. A single record per CDR3 protein comes from TCRdb applying MiXCR to the PCR reads. The sample consists of roughly 540,000 distinct CDR3 sequences, around 36% of them appearing once. The sequenced sample consisted of blood. This clonotype originated in a girl aged 2 to 17 with multiple sclerosis. The rearrangement uses TRBV5-6 and TRBJ2-3, with D tentatively TRBD1 or TRBD2 (5 bases each). The CDR3 here is CASSLRGARFSDTQYF. In DNA, the CDR3 is TGTGCCAGCAGCTTGAGAGGGGCGCGGTTTTCAGATACGCAGTATTTT.